Included here is one T cell receptor (beta chain) sequence, with context. Its antigen is not identified. The sample is drawn from a study of OX40 agonist ivuxolimab in advanced cancers. Across the study: At 0.01 to 10 mg/kg, ivuxolimab was administered intravenously to patients every 2 weeks. There were three patients with partial responses, one having hepatocellular carcinoma and two cutaneous melanoma. Points from the study as a whole: Fewer expanded clones were found on average in CD4+ than in CD8+ T cells.

The repertoire was sequenced with immunoSEQ multiplex PCR; TCRdb's copy has only in-frame clones and lacks some. The sample shows approximately 77,000 clones, approximately 85% of them seen only once. The material was CD4+ or CD8+ T cells sorted from blood, obtained in a trial of the OX40 agonist ivuxolimab. The clonotype was recovered from an adult with an advanced solid tumor such as melanoma, head and neck, liver or kidney cancer.

The DNA of the CDR3 is TGTGCCAGCAGCGTAGGCCCCGGGACAGCCTCCTACGAGCAGTACTTC. Protein product: CASSVGPGTASYEQYF. The chain joins TRBV9 to TRBJ2-7; 7 bases fit TRBD1. Per germline, CDR1 SGDLS and CDR2 YYNGEE. The CDR3 runs 16 residues. The V and J ends lost 0 bases and 0 bases, in that order; junction bases with no gene match: 6.